One sample yielded the 19 T cell receptor beta chains listed below, sequenced in a study of cytomegalovirus exposure and HLA in healthy donors. PCR was performed using 60 Vbeta and 13 Jbeta primers. Generated by immunoSEQ multiplex PCR, the TCRdb table keeps only in-frame clones and is missing some. In the table there are about 180,000 clones, 77% of which are singletons. The source material was PBMCs. These receptors were collected from an older woman in good health and CMV-seropositive.

The chain couples TRBV28 to TRBJ1-5; D unresolved. Germline CDR1 is MDHEN and CDR2 is SYDVKM. Trimming removed 6 bases at V and 5 bases at J, with 8 bases between. The CDR3 covers 12 residues. The chain's CDR3 is CASSLSDQPQHF. In DNA form, the CDR3 reads TGTGCCAGCAGCCTCAGTGATCAGCCCCAGCATTTT.

The genes are TRBV28 and TRBJ2-2; 7 positions match TRBD1. The CDR3 consists of 15 residues. Germline V lookup: CDR1 MDHEN, CDR2 SYDVKM. J was trimmed by 6 bases and V by 8 bases; bases with no gene match: 12. CDR3 nucleotides: TGTGCCAGCGGAACAGGGGTGGGTTCGGCCGGGGAGCTGTTTTTT. Its translation: CASGTGVGSAGELFF.

The CDR3 region is CASRAQENTEAFF. In DNA, the CDR3 is TGTGCCAGCAGGGCTCAGGAGAACACTGAAGCTTTCTTT. V gene TRBV6-5 combines with J gene TRBJ1-1; D gene unclear. Trimming pared 6 bases from V and 1 base from J, leaving 9 bases between. The length of the CDR3 is 13 residues. Germline V gives CDR1 MNHEY, CDR2 SVGAGI.

This rearrangement joins TRBV9 to TRBJ2-5, with D possibly TRBD1 on 5 matching bases. Trimming removed 0 bases from V and 4 bases from J, with 13 bases in between. In germline, CDR1 is SGDLS, CDR2 YYNGEE. The CDR3 totals 15 residues. In nucleotides, the CDR3 is TGTGCCAGCAGCGTAGATGGGGCAGGCATAGAGACCCAGTACTTC. Its translation is CASSVDGAGIETQYF.

J is TRBJ1-5 and V is TRBV11-2; 10 positions match TRBD1. This CDR3 region has 16 residues. In germline, CDR1 is SGHAT, CDR2 FQNNGV. V lost 0 bases and J lost 6; bases outside the gene matches: 5. The CDR3 nucleotides read TGTGCCAGCAGCTTAGATGGACAGGGGGGCACTCAGCCCCAGCATTTT. This translates into CASSLDGQGGTQPQHF.

The chain recombines TRBV6-5 with TRBJ1-1; weak D call: TRBD1 (6 bases). CDR3 size: 14 residues. Looked up from germline, CDR1 is MNHEY and CDR2 is SVGAGI. Trimming shortened V by 2 bases and J by 4 bases, and 11 bases separated the two germline ends. DNA of the CDR3: TGTGCCAGCAGTTACGGGGGCTGGGGCACTGAAGCTTTCTTT. Translation gives CASSYGGWGTEAFF.

The rearrangement links TRBV7-9 to TRBJ1-1; 7 bases are a match to TRBD1. Germline trimming cut 3 bases from V and 4 bases from J; bases unmatched to any gene: 2. Per the germline V gene, CDR1 is SEHNR and CDR2 is FQNEAQ (reference sequence). CDR3 length: 13 amino acids. CDR3: CASSFTGVTEAFF. CDR3 coding DNA: TGTGCCAGCAGCTTCACAGGGGTCACTGAAGCTTTCTTT.

This chain uses TRBV15 with TRBJ2-7; 12 positions agree with TRBD2. Per the germline V gene, CDR1 is LNHNV and CDR2 is YYDKDF (reference sequence). This CDR3 has 15 amino acids. V lost 5 bases to trimming and J lost 6 bases; unmatched junction nucleotides: 8. This chain's CDR3 is CATSSRTSGTPEQYF. The CDR3 bases are TGTGCCACCAGCTCCCGGACTAGCGGGACCCCCGAGCAGTACTTC.

This chain joins TRBV9 and TRBJ1-2; tentatively, D is TRBD1 (6 bases). Germline V CDR1 and CDR2: SGDLS, YYNGEE. The V end lost 2 bases, the J end lost 6 bases, and 17 bases lay between the germline ends. This CDR3 contains 15 residues. The CDR3 DNA reads as TGTGCCAGCAGCGTGTTAGACAGGCCCCAGAATGGCTACACCTTC. It yields the protein CASSVLDRPQNGYTF.

This clone was found a few times. V and J are TRBV2 and TRBJ2-5, with D unclear. Trimming cost V 7 bases and J 2 bases, with 5 bases left between them. Germline V gene lookup returns CDR1 SNHLY and CDR2 FYNNEI. The CDR3 totals 11 residues. The CDR3 nucleotides are TGTGCCAGCACCCTTCAAGAGACCCAGTACTTC. It is translated as CASTLQETQYF.

The chain recombines TRBV9 with TRBJ2-3; the match to TRBD2 covers 7 bases. Germline V gene lookup returns CDR1 SGDLS and CDR2 YYNGEE. V shed 0 bases, J shed 3 bases, and the junction held 4 bases outside the gene matches. The CDR3 runs to 15 residues. The chain's CDR3 is CASSVGREETDTQYF. The CDR3 DNA reads as TGTGCCAGCAGCGTAGGACGGGAGGAAACAGATACGCAGTATTTT.

The V gene is TRBV7-3, the J gene TRBJ2-2, with a weak D call TRBD2 (6 bases). The CDR3 spans 16 residues. V lost 5 bases and J lost 3, with 16 bases in between. The germline V gene has CDR1 SGHTA and CDR2 FQGTGA. As DNA, the CDR3 is TGTGCCAGCAGCCCGGGACTTCAGCGGGACACCGGGGAGCTGTTTTTT. It encodes CASSPGLQRDTGELFF.

The chain links TRBV5-4 to TRBJ1-6; 8 bases map to TRBD1. Looked up from germline, CDR1 is SGHNT and CDR2 is YYREEE (reference sequence). V was clipped by 4 bases and J by 10 bases; unmatched bases: 10. This CDR3 comprises 15 residues. CDR3 coding DNA: TGTGCCAGCAGCGCCCGACAGGGGCCGAGATCACCCCTCCACTTT. It specifies CASSARQGPRSPLHF.

The chain is built from TRBV7-3 and TRBJ2-3, with D unclear. Germline assignment: CDR1 SGHTA and CDR2 FQGTGA. Trimming shortened V by 7 bases and J by 3 bases, and 14 bases separated the two germline ends. This CDR3 has 14 amino acids. Here the CDR3 reads CASTHAVGTDTQYF. The DNA of the CDR3 is TGTGCCAGCACCCACGCGGTTGGTACAGATACGCAGTATTTT.

V gene TRBV2 combines with J gene TRBJ2-3; the D gene is possibly TRBD2 (7 bases). The V and J ends lost 2 bases and 2 bases respectively, with 14 bases between them. Looked up from germline, CDR1 is SNHLY and CDR2 is FYNNEI. There are 16 residues in the CDR3. The CDR3 region is CASSESGGGATDTQYF. DNA for the CDR3: TGTGCCAGCAGTGAAAGTGGGGGGGGCGCCACAGATACGCAGTATTTT.

This clone was found a few times. The chain recombines TRBV19 with TRBJ1-2; 7 bases align to TRBD1. Per the germline V gene, CDR1 is LNHDA and CDR2 is SQIVND (reference sequence). The CDR3 length is 16 residues. V shed 5 bases and J 7 bases; nucleotides not matched to a gene: 16. As DNA, the CDR3 is TGTGCCAGTAGTTCTCGGACAGGCTTAAGATTTAGTGGCTACACCTTC. It specifies CASSSRTGLRFSGYTF.

The genes are TRBV7-8 and TRBJ1-3; possible D gene TRBD1, 5 bases. Trimming pared 4 bases from V and 2 bases from J, leaving 12 bases between. This CDR3 contains 15 residues. Germline V gene sequence: CDR1 SGHVS, CDR2 FQNEAQ. CDR3 sequence reads: CASSSRGRAGNTIYF. The CDR3 DNA sequence: TGTGCCAGCAGCTCGCGGGGCAGGGCTGGAAACACCATATATTTT.

This clone has only one observation. In the same sample, other DNA sequences code for this CDR3. The chain joins TRBV5-1 to TRBJ2-7; 8 bases are a match to TRBD1. J gave up 2 bases and V 4 bases, and 5 bases lay outside the gene matches. The CDR3 is 14 amino acids. Germline V gives CDR1 SGHRS, CDR2 YFSETQ. This CDR3 is CASSLAGGPYEQYF. The CDR3 nucleotides read TGCGCCAGCAGCCTGGCAGGGGGCCCCTACGAGCAGTACTTC.

The chain combines TRBV5-1 with TRBJ2-2; 13 positions agree with TRBD2. In germline, CDR1 is SGHRS, CDR2 YFSETQ. CDR3 length equals 19 residues. V dropped 4 bases and J dropped 5; count of bases not matched to a gene: 14. CDR3: CASSPTLTSGRALTGELFF. The CDR3 nucleotides read TGCGCCAGCAGCCCAACCCTCACTAGCGGGAGGGCCTTAACCGGGGAGCTGTTTTTT.